Below, one T cell receptor (beta chain) is given with its context. J was trimmed by 6 bases and V by 4 bases; bases with no gene match: 6. Germline CDR1 SGHNT, CDR2 YYREEE (reference sequence). The CDR3 runs to 14 residues. This specimen comes from a study of shared T cell receptors in the human thymus. Assay: immunoSEQ multiplex PCR; the TCRdb copy retains only in-frame clones and omits some. The sample comprises about 380,000 clones, approximately 95% of which are singletons, and 0.015% to 0.02% rests with the top ten. The origin of this receptor is a human donor. The chain recombines TRBV5-4 with TRBJ1-2; 10 bases fit TRBD1. The specimen sequenced was thymocytes. CDR3 sequence: CASSGDRGPHGYTF. CDR3 nucleotides: TGTGCCAGCAGCGGTGACAGGGGGCCCCATGGCTACACCTTC. The entire variable domain, with the rest obtained from reference TRBV5-4 and TRBJ1-2, is as follows: ETGVTQSPTHLIKTRGQQVTLRCSSQSGHNTVSWYQQALGQGPQFIFQYYREEENGRGNFPPRFSGLQFPNYSSELNVNALELDDSALYLCASSGDRGPHGYTFGSGTRLTVV.